This record covers a single TCR beta chain. Its specificity is unknown. The data are from a study of cytomegalovirus exposure and HLA in healthy donors. Study-wide results and limits: Both high specificity and high sensitivity reportedly marked the classifier's diagnosis of cytomegalovirus status. According to a subsequent analysis, TCR clusters identified in the first cohort showed a tendency to co-occur across the 120 or so validation repertoires. Associated with cytomegalovirus, according to the listing, were around 160 TCR beta chains.

Assay used: immunoSEQ multiplex PCR; TCRdb lists only in-frame clones, some missing. This table has approximately 100,000 clones, 90% to 95% appearing once. The CDR3 is made up of 15 amino acids. The V end lost 11 bases, the J end lost 2 bases, and 22 bases lay between the germline ends. From the roughly 120-subject validation cohort, which was separate from the roughly 700-subject first cohort, the donors were drawn. This chain uses TRBV23-1 with TRBJ2-7, with a weak D call TRBD1 (6 bases). TRBV23-1 is an ORF, with its function uncertain. This sequence originates from a young woman in good health and CMV-seropositive. The sequenced sample consisted of PBMCs. As DNA, the CDR3 is TGCGCCTCTGTTTCCCGGGACACATGGGCCTACGAGCAGTACTTC. Translated: CASVSRDTWAYEQYF.